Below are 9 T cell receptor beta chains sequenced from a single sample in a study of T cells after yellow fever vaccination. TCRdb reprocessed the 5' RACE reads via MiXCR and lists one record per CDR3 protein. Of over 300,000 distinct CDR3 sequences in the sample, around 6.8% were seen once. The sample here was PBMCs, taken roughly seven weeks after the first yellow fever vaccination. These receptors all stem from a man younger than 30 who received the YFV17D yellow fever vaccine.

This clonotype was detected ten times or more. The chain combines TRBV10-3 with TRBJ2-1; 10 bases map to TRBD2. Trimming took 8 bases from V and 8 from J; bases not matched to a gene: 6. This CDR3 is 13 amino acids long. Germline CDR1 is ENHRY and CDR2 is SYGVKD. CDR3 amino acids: CAIGTSEMDEQFF. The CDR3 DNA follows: TGTGCCATCGGGACTAGCGAGATGGATGAGCAGTTCTTC.

The CDR3 sequence: CSARETGPNYGYTF. The CDR3 bases are TGCAGTGCTAGAGAGACAGGGCCTAACTATGGCTACACCTTC. The genes are TRBV20-1 and TRBJ1-2; 7 nucleotides agree with TRBD1. The CDR3 covers 14 residues. The germline V gene encodes CDR1 DFQATT and CDR2 SNEGSKA (reference sequence). V lost 0 bases, J lost 0 bases, and 1 base stayed unmatched.

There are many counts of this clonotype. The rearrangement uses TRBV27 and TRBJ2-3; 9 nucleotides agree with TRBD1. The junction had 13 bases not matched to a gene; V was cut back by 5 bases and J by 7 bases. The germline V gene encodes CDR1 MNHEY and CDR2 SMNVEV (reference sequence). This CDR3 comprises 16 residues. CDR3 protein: CASSKAGQGRQYTQYF. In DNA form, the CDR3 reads TGTGCCAGCAGTAAAGCGGGACAGGGACGTCAATATACGCAGTATTTT.

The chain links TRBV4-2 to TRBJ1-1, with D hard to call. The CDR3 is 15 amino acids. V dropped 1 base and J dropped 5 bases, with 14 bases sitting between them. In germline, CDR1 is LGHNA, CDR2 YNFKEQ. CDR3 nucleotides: TGTGCCAGCAGCCAAGTGGAGGACGGGTTGACTGAAGCTTTCTTT. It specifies CASSQVEDGLTEAFF.

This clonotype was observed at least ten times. The CDR3 sequence is CSASLAGGKNIQYF. Written as DNA, the CDR3 is TGCAGTGCTAGTCTAGCGGGGGGCAAAAACATTCAGTACTTC. The J gene is TRBJ2-4, the V gene TRBV20-1; TRBD2 agrees at 11 bases. The CDR3 is 14 residues long. Germline CDR1 DFQATT, CDR2 SNEGSKA (reference sequence). J gave up 3 bases and V 3 bases, and 1 base lay outside the gene matches.

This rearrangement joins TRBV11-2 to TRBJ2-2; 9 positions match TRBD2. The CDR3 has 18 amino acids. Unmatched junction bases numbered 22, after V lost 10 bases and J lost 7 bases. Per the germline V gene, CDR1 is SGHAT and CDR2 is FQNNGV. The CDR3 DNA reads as TGTGCCATCTGTGCCGCGACTTTGCGGGGGGGCCTCGGCGGGGAGCTGTTTTTT. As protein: CAICAATLRGGLGGELFF.

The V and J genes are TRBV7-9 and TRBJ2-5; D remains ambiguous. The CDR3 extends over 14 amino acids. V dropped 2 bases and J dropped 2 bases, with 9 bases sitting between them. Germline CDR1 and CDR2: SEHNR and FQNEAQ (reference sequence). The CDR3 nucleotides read TGTGCCAGCAGCTTATCCGCCGGTCAAGAGACCCAGTACTTC. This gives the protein CASSLSAGQETQYF.

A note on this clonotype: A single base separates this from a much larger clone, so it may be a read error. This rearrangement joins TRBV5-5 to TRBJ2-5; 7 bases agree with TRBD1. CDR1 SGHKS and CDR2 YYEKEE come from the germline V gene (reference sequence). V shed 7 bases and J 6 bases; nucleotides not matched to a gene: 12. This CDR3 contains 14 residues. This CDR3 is CASAPTGMGQTQYF. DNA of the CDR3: TGTGCCAGCGCCCCGACAGGGATGGGACAGACCCAGTACTTC.

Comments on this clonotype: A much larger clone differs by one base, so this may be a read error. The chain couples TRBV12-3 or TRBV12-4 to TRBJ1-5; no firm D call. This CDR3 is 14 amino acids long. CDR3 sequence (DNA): TGTGCCAGCAGTTCAGAAAATACCAATCAGCCCAAGCATTTT. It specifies CASSSENTNQPKHF.